This T cell receptor (beta chain) comes out of a study of Ad26.COV2.S vaccination and SARS-CoV-2 variants. Indicated treatment: around 19 received Ad26.COV2.S at low or high dose, single or two shots; 5 received placebo; per-sample allocation not given. The samples date from day 63 after the first vaccine or placebo injection. This CDR3 is 19 amino acids long. Germline V gene sequence: CDR1 MNHNS, CDR2 SASEGT. The V segment lost 4 bases and the J segment 12 bases; nucleotides outside the gene matches: 25. The method was immunoSEQ multiplex PCR; TCRdb's version includes in-frame clones alone and lacks a portion of them. The sample shows some 500,000 clones, roughly nine tenths of them seen only once.

The TCR originated in a person aged 18-60 years who received the Ad26.COV2.S COVID-19 vaccine or a placebo. The rearrangement links TRBV6-1 to TRBJ1-5; 9 bases agree with TRBD1. Sequencing used peripheral blood, obtained in a trial of Ad26.COV2.S vaccine versus placebo. The CDR3 is CASSGPGQGLPLPTSGQHF. CDR3 nucleotides: TGTGCCAGCAGTGGACCGGGACAGGGTCTTCCTCTCCCCACCTCGGGCCAGCATTTT.